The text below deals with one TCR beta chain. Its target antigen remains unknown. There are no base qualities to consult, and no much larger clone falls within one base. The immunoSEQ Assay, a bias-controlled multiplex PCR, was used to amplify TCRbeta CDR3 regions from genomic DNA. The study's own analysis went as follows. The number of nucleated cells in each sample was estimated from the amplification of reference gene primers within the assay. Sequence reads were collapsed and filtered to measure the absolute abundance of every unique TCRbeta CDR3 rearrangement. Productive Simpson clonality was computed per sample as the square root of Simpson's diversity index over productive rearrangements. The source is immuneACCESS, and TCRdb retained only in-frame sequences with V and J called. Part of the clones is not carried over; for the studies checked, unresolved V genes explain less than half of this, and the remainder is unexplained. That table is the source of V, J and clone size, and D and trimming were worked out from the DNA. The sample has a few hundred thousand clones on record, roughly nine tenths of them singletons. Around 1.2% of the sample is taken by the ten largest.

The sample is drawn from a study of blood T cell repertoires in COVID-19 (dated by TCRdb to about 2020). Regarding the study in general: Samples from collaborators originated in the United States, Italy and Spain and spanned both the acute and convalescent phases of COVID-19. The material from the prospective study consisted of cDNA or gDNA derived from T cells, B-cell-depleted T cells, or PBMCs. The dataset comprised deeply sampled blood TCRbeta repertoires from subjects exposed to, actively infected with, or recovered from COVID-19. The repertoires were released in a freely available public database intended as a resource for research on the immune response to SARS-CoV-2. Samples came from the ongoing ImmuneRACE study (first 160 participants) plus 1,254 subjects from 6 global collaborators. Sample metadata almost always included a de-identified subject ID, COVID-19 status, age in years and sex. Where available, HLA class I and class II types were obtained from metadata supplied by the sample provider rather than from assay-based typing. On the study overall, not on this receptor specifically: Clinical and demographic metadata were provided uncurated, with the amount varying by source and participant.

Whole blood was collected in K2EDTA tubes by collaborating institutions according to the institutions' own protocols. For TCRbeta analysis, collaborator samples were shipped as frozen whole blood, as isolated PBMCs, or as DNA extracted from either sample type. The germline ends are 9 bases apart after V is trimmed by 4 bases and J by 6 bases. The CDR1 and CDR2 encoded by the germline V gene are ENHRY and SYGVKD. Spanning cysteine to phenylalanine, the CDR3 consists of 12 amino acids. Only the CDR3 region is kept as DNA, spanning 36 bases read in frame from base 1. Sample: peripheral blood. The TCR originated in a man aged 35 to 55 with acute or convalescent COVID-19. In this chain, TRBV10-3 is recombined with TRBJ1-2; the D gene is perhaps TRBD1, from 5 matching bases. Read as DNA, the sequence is TGTGCCATCAGTGCTCGGGGGGATGGCTACACCTTC. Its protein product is CAISARGDGYTF.